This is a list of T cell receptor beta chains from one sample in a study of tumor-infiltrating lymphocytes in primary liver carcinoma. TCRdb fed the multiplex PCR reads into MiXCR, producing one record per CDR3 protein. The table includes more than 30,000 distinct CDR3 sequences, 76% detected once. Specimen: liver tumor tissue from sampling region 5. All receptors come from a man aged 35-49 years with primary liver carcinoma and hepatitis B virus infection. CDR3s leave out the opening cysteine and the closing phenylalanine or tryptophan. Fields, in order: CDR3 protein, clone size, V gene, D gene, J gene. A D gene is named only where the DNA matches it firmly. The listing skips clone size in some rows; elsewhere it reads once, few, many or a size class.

CDR3: ASSLTGENYEQY; size: -; V: TRBV12-3/TRBV12-4; D: -; J: TRBJ2-7
CDR3: ASSFKHGLGREWWNYGEQF; size: once; V: TRBV11-2; D: TRBD2; J: TRBJ2-1
CDR3: SVGSGGERQEIQY; size: -; V: TRBV29-1; D: -; J: TRBJ2-5
CDR3: ASRRVGTGELF; size: -; V: TRBV5-4; D: -; J: TRBJ2-2
CDR3: VSSYGPYSGEQF; size: -; V: TRBV6-2/TRBV6-3; D: TRBD2; J: TRBJ2-1
CDR3: ASSYSGGRIYNEQL; size: -; V: TRBV6-5; D: -; J: TRBJ2-1
CDR3: ASSLRGLNHYN; size: -; V: TRBV11-2; D: -; J: TRBJ2-5
CDR3: ASSHERGGAYEQY; size: -; V: TRBV4-3; D: -; J: TRBJ2-7
CDR3: VSGLARLALEKKKTQY; size: -; V: TRBV11-2; D: -; J: TRBJ2-5
CDR3: AISESRDTNTEAF; size: -; V: TRBV10-3; D: -; J: TRBJ1-1
CDR3: ASSLRGDPTGELF; size: -; V: TRBV11-2; D: -; J: TRBJ2-2
CDR3: ASSLLGGSGKTNEQF; size: -; V: TRBV7-8; D: TRBD2; J: TRBJ2-1
CDR3: ASRYWLGSTEAF; size: -; V: TRBV6-2/TRBV6-3; D: -; J: TRBJ1-1
CDR3: AISFQATGGKYYGYT; size: -; V: TRBV6-5; D: -; J: TRBJ1-2
CDR3: ASSYRTSGKGPYEQY; size: -; V: TRBV6-5; D: TRBD2; J: TRBJ2-7
CDR3: VSSGTEGVYSNQPQH; size: -; V: TRBV6-6; D: TRBD1; J: TRBJ1-5
CDR3: SARPVGNGQI; size: -; V: TRBV29-1; D: -; J: TRBJ2-1
CDR3: ACSLESGNSGEQY; size: -; V: TRBV11-2; D: -; J: TRBJ2-7
CDR3: PSSQTARGGTGANVLT; size: -; V: TRBV4-2; D: -; J: TRBJ2-6
CDR3: ASSYLHTGSSTDTQY; size: -; V: TRBV6-2/TRBV6-3; D: -; J: TRBJ2-3
CDR3: ASTRVGTGFSYEQY; size: -; V: TRBV4-1; D: -; J: TRBJ2-7
CDR3: ASSLDFGTSSSYEQH; size: -; V: TRBV11-2; D: -; J: TRBJ2-7
CDR3: ASSPWDRGEAF; size: -; V: TRBV6-1; D: TRBD1; J: TRBJ1-1
CDR3: ASSRADRVRSYGQY; size: -; V: TRBV14; D: -; J: TRBJ2-7
CDR3: ASSDSPRWHSYNEQF; size: many; V: TRBV6-4; D: -; J: TRBJ2-1